This TCR beta chain derives from a study of patients and donors after allogeneic stem cell transplantation. Each CDR3 protein gets one entry after TCRdb re-called the RT-PCR reads with MiXCR. The sample lists about 31,000 distinct CDR3 sequences; approximately 6.3% were seen once. V lost 5 bases to trimming and J lost 4 bases, with 1 base between them. This CDR3 region has 11 residues. Germline lookup yields CDR1 KGHDR and CDR2 SFDVKD. Many counts were recorded for this clonotype. Sequencing used blood, either unsorted or a sorted T cell fraction (not recorded which). This TCR was sampled from a human donor who was either an allogeneic HSCT recipient or a stem cell or donor lymphocyte infusion donor (not recorded which). It is not recorded whose cells these are; they may come from a transplant donor. The genes are TRBV24-1 and TRBJ2-2, with unresolved D. Here the CDR3 reads CATSGTGELFF. In DNA form, the CDR3 reads TGTGCCACCAGTGGCACCGGGGAGCTGTTTTTT.